This TCR beta chain was observed in a study of cytomegalovirus exposure and HLA in healthy donors. Findings and limits, study-wide: Being productive about 90% or about 30% of the time was typical of most TCR beta V segments in an earlier analysis.

To note about this clone: Its target is not known.

It was with 60 Vbeta and 13 Jbeta primers that the PCR ran. Only in-frame clones appear in the TCRdb table, and some are missing; sequencing was by immunoSEQ multiplex PCR. The sample yields some 90,000 clones, 79% seen once. The specimen sequenced was PBMCs. The origin of this receptor is a man aged 25 to 40 in good health and CMV-seronegative.

The DNA of the CDR3 is TGTGCCAGTAGCCGACAGGGATCGGGGGAAAAACTGTTTTTT. Its protein is CASSRQGSGEKLFF. The V gene is TRBV19, the J gene TRBJ1-4; TRBD1 aligns across 7 bases. J lost 8 bases, V lost 6 bases, and 9 bases had no gene match. This CDR3 has 14 amino acids. Germline assignment: CDR1 LNHDA and CDR2 SQIVND (reference sequence).